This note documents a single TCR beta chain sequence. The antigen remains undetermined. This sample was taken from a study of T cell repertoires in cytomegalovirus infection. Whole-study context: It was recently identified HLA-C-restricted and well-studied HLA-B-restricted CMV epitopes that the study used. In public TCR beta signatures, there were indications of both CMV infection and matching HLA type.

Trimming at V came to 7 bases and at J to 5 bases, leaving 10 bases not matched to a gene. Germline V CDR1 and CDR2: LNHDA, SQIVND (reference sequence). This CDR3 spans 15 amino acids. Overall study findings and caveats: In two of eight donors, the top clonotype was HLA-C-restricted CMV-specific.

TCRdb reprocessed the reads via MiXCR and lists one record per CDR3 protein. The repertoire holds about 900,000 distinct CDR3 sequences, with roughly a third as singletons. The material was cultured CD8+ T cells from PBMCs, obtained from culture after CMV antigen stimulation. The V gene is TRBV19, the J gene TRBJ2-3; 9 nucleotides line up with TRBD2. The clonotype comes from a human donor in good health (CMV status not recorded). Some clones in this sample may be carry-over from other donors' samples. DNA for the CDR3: TGTGCCAGTACCCTCTTGGCGGGGGGGCGAGATACGCAGTATTTT. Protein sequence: CASTLLAGGRDTQYF.